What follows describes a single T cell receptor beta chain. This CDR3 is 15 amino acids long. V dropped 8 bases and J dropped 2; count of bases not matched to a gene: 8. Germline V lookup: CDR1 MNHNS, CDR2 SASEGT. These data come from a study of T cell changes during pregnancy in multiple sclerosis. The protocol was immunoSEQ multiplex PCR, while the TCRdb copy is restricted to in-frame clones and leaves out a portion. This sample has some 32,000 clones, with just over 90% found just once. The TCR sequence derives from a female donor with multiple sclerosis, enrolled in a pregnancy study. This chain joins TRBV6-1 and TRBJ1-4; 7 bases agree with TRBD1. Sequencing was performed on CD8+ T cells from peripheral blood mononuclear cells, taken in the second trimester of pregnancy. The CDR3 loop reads CASWATGATNEKLFF. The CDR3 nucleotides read TGTGCCAGCTGGGCAACAGGGGCGACTAATGAAAAACTGTTTTTT.